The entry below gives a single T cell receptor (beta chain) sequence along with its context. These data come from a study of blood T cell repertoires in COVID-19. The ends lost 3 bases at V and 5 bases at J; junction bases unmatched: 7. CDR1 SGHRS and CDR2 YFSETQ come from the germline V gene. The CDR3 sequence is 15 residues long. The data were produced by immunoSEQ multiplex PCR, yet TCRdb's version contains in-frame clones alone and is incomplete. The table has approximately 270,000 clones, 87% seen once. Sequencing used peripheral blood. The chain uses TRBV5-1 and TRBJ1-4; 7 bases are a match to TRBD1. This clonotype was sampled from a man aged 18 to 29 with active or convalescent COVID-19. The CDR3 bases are TGCGCCAGCAGCTCATCCGGGACAGTGAATGAAAAACTGTTTTTT. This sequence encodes CASSSSGTVNEKLFF. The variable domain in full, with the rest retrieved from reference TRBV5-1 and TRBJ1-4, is KAGVTQTPRYLIKTRGQQVTLSCSPISGHRSVSWYQQTPGQGLQFLFEYFSETQRNKGNFPGRFSGRQFSNSRSEMNVSTLELGDSALYLCASSSSGTVNEKLFFGSGTQLSVL.